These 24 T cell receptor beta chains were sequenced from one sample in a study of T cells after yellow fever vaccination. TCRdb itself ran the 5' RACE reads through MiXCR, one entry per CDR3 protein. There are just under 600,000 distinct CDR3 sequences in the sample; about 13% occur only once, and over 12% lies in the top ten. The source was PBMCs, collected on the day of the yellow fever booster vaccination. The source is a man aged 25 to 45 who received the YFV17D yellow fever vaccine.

CDR3 in amino acids: CSARDPAEWRDTQYF. For the CDR3, the DNA is TGCAGTGCTAGAGATCCCGCGGAGTGGAGAGATACGCAGTATTTT. J is TRBJ2-3 and V is TRBV20-1; no clear D gene. Germline values: CDR1 DFQATT, CDR2 SNEGSKA (reference sequence). The CDR3 spans 15 residues. V shed 0 bases and J shed 5 bases, with 15 bases lying between them.

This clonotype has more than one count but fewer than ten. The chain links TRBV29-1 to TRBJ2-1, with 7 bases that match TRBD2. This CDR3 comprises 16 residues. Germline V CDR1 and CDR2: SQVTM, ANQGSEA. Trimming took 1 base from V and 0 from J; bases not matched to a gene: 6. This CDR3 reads CSVEGGGWSSYNEQFF. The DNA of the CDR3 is TGCAGCGTTGAAGGGGGAGGGTGGAGCTCCTACAATGAGCAGTTCTTC.

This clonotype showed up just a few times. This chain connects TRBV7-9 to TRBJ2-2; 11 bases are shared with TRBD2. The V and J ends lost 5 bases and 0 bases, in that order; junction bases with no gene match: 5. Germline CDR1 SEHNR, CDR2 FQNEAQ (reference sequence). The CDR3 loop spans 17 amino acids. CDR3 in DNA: TGTGCCAGCAGCGCCCAGGGACTAGCGGCGAACACCGGGGAGCTGTTTTTT. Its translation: CASSAQGLAANTGELFF.

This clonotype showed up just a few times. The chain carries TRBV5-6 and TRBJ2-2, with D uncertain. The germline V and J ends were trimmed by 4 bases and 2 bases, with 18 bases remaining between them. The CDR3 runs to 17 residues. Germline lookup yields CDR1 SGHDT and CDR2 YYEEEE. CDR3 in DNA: TGTGCCAGCAGCACCCTGACGAGGCGGCATAACACCGGGGAGCTGTTTTTT. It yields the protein CASSTLTRRHNTGELFF.

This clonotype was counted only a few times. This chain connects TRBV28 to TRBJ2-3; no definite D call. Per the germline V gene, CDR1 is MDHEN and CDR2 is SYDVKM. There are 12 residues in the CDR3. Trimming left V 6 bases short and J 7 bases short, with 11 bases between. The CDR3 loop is CASSLPRYTQYF. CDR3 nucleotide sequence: TGTGCCAGCAGCCTCCCCCGGTATACGCAGTATTTT.

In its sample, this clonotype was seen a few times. CDR3 residues: CASGGSGRTQYF. Written as DNA, the CDR3 is TGTGCCAGCGGGGGTAGCGGGAGGACGCAGTATTTT. This chain joins TRBV6-1 and TRBJ2-3, with 10 bases that match TRBD2. V lost 8 bases to trimming and J lost 9 bases; unmatched junction nucleotides: 5. The germline CDR1 and CDR2 sequences are MNHNS and SASEGT. The CDR3 length is 12 residues.

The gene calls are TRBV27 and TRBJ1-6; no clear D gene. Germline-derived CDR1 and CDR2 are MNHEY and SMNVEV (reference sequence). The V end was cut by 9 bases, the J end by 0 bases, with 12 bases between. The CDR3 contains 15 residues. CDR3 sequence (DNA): TGTGCCAGACGCGAGATGAGCTCCTATAATTCACCCCTCCACTTT. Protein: CARREMSSYNSPLHF.

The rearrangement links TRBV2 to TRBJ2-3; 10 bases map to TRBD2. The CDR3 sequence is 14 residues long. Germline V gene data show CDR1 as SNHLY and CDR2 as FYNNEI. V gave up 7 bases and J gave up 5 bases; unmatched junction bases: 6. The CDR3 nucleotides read TGTGCCAGCAATCTAGCGGGAGTTGTAGATACGCAGTATTTT. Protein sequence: CASNLAGVVDTQYF.

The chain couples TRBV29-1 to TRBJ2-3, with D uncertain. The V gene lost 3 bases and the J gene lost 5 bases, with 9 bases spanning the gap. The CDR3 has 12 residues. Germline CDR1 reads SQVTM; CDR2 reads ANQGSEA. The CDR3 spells CSVEASGDTQYF. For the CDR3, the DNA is TGCAGCGTTGAGGCTAGTGGAGATACGCAGTATTTT.

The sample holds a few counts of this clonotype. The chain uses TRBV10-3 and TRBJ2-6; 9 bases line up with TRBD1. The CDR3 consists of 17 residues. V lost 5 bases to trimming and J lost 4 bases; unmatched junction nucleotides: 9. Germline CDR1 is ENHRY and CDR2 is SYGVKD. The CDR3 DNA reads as TGTGCCATCAGTCTTACCGGGACAGGGACCGGGGCCAACGTCCTGACTTTC. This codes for CAISLTGTGTGANVLTF.

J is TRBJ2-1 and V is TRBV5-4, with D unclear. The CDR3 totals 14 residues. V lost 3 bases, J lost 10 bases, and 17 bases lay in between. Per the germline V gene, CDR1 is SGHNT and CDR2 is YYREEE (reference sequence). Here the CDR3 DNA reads TGTGCCAGCAGCTCAACCCCCACGGTCGGGGAGCAGTTCTTC. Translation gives CASSSTPTVGEQFF.

DNA of the CDR3: TGCAGTGCTAGTGCCGCGGCCCATTACAATGAGCAGTTCTTC. Residues: CSASAAAHYNEQFF. The gene calls are TRBV20-1 and TRBJ2-1; D remains unclear. V was clipped by 3 bases and J by 4 bases, with 13 bases between them. In germline, CDR1 is DFQATT, CDR2 SNEGSKA (reference sequence). CDR3 length: 14 amino acids.

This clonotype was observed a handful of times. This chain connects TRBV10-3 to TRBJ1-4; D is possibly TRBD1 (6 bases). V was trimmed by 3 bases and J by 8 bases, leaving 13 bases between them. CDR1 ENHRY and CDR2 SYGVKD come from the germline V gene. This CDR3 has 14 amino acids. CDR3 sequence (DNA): TGTGCCATCAGTGAAAGGGGGTCCGAAGAAAAACTGTTTTTT. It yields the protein CAISERGSEEKLFF.

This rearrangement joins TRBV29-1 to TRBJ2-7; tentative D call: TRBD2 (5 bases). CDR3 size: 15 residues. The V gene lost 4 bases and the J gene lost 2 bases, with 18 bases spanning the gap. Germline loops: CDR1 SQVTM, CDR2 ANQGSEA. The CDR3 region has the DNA TGCAGCGTTGCTCTACGGAGCGGAGGTGCCTACGAGCAGTACTTC. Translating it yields CSVALRSGGAYEQYF.

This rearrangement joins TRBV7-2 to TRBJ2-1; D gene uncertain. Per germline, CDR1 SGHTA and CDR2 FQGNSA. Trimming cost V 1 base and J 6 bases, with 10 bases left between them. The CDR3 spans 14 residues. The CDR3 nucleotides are TGTGCCAGCAGCTTAGGCGTGGTAGCCAATGAGCAGTTCTTC. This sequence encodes CASSLGVVANEQFF.

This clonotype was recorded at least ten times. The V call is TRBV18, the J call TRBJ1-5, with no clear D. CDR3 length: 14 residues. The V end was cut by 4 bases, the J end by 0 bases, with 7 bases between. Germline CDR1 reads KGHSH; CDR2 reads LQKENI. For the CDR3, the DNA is TGTGCCAGCTCACTGCAGGATAGCAATCAGCCCCAGCATTTT. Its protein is CASSLQDSNQPQHF.

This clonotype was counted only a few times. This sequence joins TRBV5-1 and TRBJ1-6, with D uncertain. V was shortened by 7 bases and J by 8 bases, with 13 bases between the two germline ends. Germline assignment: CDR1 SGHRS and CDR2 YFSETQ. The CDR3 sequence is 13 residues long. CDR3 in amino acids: CASSAPGDSPLHF. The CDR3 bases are TGCGCCAGCTCCGCCCCCGGTGATTCACCCCTCCACTTT.

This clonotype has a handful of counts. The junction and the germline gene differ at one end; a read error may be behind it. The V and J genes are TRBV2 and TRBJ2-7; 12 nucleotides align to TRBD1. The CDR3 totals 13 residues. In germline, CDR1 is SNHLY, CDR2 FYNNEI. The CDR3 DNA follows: TGTGCCAGCAGCGGGACAGGGGGCGAGTATGCTCACTTC. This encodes CASSGTGGEYAHF.

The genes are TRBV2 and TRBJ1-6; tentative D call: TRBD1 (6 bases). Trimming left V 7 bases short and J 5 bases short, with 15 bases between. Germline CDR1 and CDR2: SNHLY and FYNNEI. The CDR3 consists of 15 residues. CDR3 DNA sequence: TGTGCCAGCATATCTAAAGGGGGACATAATTCACCCCTCCACTTT. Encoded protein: CASISKGGHNSPLHF.

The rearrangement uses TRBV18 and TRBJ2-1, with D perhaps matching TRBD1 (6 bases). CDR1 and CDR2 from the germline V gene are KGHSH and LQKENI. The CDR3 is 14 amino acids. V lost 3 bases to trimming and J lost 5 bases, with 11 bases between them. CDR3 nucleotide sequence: TGTGCCAGCTCACCGCGAGGGGGAAACAATGAGCAGTTCTTC. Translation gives CASSPRGGNNEQFF.

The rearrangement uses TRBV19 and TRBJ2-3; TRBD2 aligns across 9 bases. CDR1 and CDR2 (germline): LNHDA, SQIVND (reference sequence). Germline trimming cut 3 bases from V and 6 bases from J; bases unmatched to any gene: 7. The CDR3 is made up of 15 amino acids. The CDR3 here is CASSIRRGGRDTQYF. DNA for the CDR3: TGTGCCAGTAGTATCAGGCGGGGGGGCAGGGATACGCAGTATTTT.

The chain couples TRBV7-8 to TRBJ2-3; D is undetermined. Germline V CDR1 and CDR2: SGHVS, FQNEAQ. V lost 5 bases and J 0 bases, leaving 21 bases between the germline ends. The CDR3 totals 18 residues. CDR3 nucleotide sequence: TGTGCCAGCAGCCCATATAGCCGCCGAGTCTCTAGCACAGATACGCAGTATTTT. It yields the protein CASSPYSRRVSSTDTQYF.

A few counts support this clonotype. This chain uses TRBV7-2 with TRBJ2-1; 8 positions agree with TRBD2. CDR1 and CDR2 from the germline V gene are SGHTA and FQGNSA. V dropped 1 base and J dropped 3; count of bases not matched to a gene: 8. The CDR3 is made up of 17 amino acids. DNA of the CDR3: TGTGCCAGCAGCTTAGGATCCCCCGGGACTAGCTACAATGAGCAGTTCTTC. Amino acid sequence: CASSLGSPGTSYNEQFF.

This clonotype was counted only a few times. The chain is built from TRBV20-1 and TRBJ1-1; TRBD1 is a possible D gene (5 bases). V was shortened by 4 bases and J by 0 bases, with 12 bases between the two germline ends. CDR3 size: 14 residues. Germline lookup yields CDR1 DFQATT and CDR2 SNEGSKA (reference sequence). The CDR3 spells CSATPTEMNTEAFF. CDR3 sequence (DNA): TGCAGTGCTACCCCGACAGAGATGAACACTGAAGCTTTCTTT.